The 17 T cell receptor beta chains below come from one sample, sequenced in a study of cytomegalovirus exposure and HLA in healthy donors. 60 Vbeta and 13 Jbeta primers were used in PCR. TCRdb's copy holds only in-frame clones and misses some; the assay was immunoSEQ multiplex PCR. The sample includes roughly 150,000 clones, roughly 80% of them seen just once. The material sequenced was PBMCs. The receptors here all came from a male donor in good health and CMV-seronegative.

CDR3 sequence (DNA): TGCGCCAGCAGCCAAGGCCTGGTCGGGACAGGGAACGAAAAACTGTTTTTT. Encoded protein: CASSQGLVGTGNEKLFF. The chain has TRBV4-3 and TRBJ1-4, with 9 nucleotides matching TRBD1. This CDR3 has 17 amino acids. The germline CDR1 and CDR2 sequences are LGHNA and YSLEER. V shed 1 base and J 8 bases; nucleotides not matched to a gene: 11.

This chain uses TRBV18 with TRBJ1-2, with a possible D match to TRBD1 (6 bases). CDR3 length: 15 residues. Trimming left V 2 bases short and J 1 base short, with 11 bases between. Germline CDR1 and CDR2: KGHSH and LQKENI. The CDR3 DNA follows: TGTGCCAGCTCACCAGGGGGGGGCCGTAACTATGGCTACACCTTC. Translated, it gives CASSPGGGRNYGYTF.

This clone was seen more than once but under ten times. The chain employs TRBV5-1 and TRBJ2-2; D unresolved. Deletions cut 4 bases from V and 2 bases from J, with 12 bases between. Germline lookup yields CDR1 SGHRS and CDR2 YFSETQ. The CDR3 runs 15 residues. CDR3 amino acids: CASSPGTANTGELFF. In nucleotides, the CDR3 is TGCGCCAGCAGCCCCGGTACAGCCAACACCGGGGAGCTGTTTTTT.

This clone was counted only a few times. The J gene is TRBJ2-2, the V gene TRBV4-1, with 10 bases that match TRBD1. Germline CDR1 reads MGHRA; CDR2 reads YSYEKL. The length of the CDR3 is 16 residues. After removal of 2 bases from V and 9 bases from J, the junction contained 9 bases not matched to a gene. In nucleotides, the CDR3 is TGCGCCAGCAGCCAACTACCGGGACAGGGGTTGAGGGAGCTGTTTTTT. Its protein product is CASSQLPGQGLRELFF.

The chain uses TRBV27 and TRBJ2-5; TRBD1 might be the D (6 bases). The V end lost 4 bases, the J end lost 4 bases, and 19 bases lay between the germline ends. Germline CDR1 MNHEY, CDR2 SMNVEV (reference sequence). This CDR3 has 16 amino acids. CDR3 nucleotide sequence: TGTGCCAGCAGTTCGCGAGGGGACACCCGAAGAGAGACCCAGTACTTC. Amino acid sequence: CASSSRGDTRRETQYF.

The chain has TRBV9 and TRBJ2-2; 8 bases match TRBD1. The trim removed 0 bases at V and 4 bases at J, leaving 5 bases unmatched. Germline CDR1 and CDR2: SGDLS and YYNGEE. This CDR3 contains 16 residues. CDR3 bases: TGTGCCAGCAGCGTAGCTTCAGGGGGCCCCACCGGGGAGCTGTTTTTT. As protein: CASSVASGGPTGELFF.

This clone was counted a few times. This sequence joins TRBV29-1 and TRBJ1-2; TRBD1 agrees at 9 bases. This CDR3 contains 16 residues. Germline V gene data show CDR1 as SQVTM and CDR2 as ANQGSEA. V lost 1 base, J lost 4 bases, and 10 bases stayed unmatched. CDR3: CSVEGWDRDKSYGYTF. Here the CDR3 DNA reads TGCAGCGTTGAAGGATGGGACAGGGACAAGTCCTATGGCTACACCTTC.

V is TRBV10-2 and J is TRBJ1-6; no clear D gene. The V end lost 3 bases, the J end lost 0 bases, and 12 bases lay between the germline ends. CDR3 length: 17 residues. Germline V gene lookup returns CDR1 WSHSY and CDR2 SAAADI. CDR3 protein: CASSDSRLSSYNSPLHF. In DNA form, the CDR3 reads TGCGCCAGCAGTGATTCTAGGCTTTCCTCCTATAATTCACCCCTCCACTTT.

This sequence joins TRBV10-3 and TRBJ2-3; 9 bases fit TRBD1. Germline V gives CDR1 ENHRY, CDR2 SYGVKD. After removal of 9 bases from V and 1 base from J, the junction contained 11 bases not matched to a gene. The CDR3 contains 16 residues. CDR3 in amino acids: CAINERDRAGTDTQYF. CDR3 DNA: TGTGCCATTAACGAGCGGGACAGGGCGGGCACAGATACGCAGTATTTT.

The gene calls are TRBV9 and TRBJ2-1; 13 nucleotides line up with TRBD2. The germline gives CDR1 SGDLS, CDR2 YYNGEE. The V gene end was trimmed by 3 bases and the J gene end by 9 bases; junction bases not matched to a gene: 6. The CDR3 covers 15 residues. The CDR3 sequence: CASSATSGGVVEQFF. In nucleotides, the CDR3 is TGTGCCAGCAGCGCCACTAGCGGGGGGGTTGTTGAGCAGTTCTTC.

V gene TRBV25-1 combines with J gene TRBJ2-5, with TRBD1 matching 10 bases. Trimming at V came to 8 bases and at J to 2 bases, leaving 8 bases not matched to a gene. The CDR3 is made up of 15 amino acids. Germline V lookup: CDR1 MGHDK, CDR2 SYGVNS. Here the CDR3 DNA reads TGTGCCAGCCAGCCGGGACAGGGGTCGCAAGAGACCCAGTACTTC. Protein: CASQPGQGSQETQYF. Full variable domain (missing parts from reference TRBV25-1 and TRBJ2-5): EADIYQTPRYLVIGTGKKITLECSQTMGHDKMYWYQQDPGMELHLIHYSYGVNSTEKGDLSSESTVSRIRTEHFPLTLESARPSHTSQYLCASQPGQGSQETQYFGPGTRLLVL.

The CDR3 region is CASSPPDRVGEKLFF. DNA for the CDR3: TGCGCCAGCAGCCCCCCGGACAGAGTCGGAGAAAAACTGTTTTTT. The V and J genes are TRBV4-1 and TRBJ1-4; TRBD1 is a possible D gene (6 bases). Trimming shortened V by 4 bases and J by 8 bases, and 17 bases separated the two germline ends. Germline values: CDR1 MGHRA, CDR2 YSYEKL. The CDR3 totals 15 residues.

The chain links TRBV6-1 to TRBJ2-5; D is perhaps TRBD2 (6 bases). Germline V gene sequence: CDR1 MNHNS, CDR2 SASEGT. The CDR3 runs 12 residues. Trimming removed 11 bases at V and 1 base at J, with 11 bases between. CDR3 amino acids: CACGTAQETQYF. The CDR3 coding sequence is TGTGCCTGCGGGACGGCCCAAGAGACCCAGTACTTC.

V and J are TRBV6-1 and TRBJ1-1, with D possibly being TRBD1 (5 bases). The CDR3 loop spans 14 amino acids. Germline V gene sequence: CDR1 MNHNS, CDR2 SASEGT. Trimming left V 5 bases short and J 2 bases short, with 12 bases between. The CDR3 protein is CASSRRGSNTEAFF. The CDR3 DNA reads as TGTGCCAGCAGTAGGAGGGGCTCTAACACTGAAGCTTTCTTT.

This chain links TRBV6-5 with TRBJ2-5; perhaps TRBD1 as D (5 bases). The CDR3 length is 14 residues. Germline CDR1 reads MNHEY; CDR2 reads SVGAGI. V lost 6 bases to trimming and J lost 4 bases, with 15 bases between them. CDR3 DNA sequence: TGTGCCAGCAGATACACCAGGGTGGCAGAGACCCAGTACTTC. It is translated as CASRYTRVAETQYF.

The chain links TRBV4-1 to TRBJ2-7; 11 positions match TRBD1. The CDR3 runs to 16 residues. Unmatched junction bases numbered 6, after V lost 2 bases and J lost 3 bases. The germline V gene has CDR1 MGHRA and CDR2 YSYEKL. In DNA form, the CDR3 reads TGCGCCAGCAGCCAAATGGCGGGACAGGGGGGCTACGAGCAGTACTTC. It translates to CASSQMAGQGGYEQYF.

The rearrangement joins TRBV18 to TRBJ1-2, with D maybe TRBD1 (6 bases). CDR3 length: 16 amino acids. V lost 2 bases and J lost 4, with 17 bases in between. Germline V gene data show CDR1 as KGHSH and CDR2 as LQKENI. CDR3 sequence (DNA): TGTGCCAGCTCACCAGATTTTTCGAGACAGGCCTATGGCTACACCTTC. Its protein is CASSPDFSRQAYGYTF. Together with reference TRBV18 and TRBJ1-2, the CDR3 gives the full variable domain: NAGVMQNPRHLVRRRGQEARLRCSPMKGHSHVYWYRQLPEEGLKFMVYLQKENIIDESGMPKERFSAEFPKEGPSILRIQQVVRGDSAAYFCASSPDFSRQAYGYTFGSGTRLTVV.